A single T cell receptor beta chain is shown here with its context. Its antigen is not yet known. There are no base qualities to consult, and no much larger clone falls within one base. At one collaborating source in Seattle, patients were enrolled during active infection and were followed longitudinally through the course of disease. Each collaborating institution followed its own protocols to collect whole blood in K2EDTA tubes. Collaborator samples were shipped for TCRbeta analysis as frozen whole blood, isolated PBMCs, or DNA extracted from either sample type. The data are from a study of blood T cell repertoires in COVID-19 (dated by TCRdb to about 2020). In terms of the full investigation: Collaborator samples came from the United States, Italy and Spain and covered acute and convalescent phases of COVID-19. The dataset comprised deeply sampled blood TCRbeta repertoires from subjects exposed to, actively infected with, or recovered from COVID-19. The prospective study material was composed of cDNA or gDNA derived from T cells, B-cell-depleted T cells, or PBMCs. Where HLA class I and class II types were available, the types were taken from metadata supplied by the sample provider, not from assay-based typing. The repertoires were released in a freely available public database intended as a resource for research on the immune response to SARS-CoV-2. A de-identified subject ID, COVID-19 status, age in years and sex were almost always included in the sample metadata. Samples were obtained from the ongoing ImmuneRACE study (first 160 participants) and from 1,254 subjects provided by 6 global collaborators.

The CDR3 holds 18 amino acids from the cysteine to the phenylalanine. Only the CDR3 region is kept as DNA, spanning 54 bases read in frame from base 1. The germline V gene supplies CDR1 LGHNA and CDR2 YNFKEQ. From V the trimming removes 0 bases and from J it removes 5 bases, while the gene matches leave 8 bases of the junction unaccounted for. Study-wide conclusions, independent of this receptor: How much clinical and demographic metadata was included differed by source and by participant, and the metadata was provided uncurated.

TCRbeta CDR3 regions were amplified from genomic DNA by means of the immunoSEQ Assay, a bias-controlled multiplex PCR. The original pipeline was this. The number of nucleated cells in each sample was estimated from the amplification of reference gene primers within the assay. Sequence reads were collapsed and filtered to measure the absolute abundance of every unique TCRbeta CDR3 rearrangement. Productive Simpson clonality was computed per sample as the square root of Simpson's diversity index over productive rearrangements. TCRdb took this table from immuneACCESS and kept in-frame rearrangements with V and J called. Such tables lack part of the clones; where checked against another copy, unresolved V genes explain under half of the gap, and the rest is unexplained. V and J calls and clone size are given by that table; D and trimming were obtained from the DNA. Across this sample there are roughly 380,000 clones, with approximately 90% seen only once. The ten largest clones take up about 1.6% of the sample.

Sequenced: peripheral blood. This receptor was identified in a middle-aged woman with COVID-19, enrolled during active disease. The chain is made from TRBV4-2 and TRBJ2-5; TRBD2 lines up with 14 middle nucleotides. CDR3 protein: CASSQEVGTSGGGETQYF. The bases read TGTGCCAGCAGCCAAGAAGTCGGGACTAGCGGGGGAGGCGAGACCCAGTACTTC.